This TCR beta chain was sequenced for a study of CD8 T cells in Susac syndrome. Germline V gives CDR1 SQVTM, CDR2 ANQGSEA. After removal of 4 bases from V and 6 bases from J, the junction contained 6 bases not matched to a gene. The CDR3 extends over 13 amino acids. Peripheral blood CD8+ and CD4+ T cells were profiled by TCR beta sequencing. The multiple sclerosis controls were treatment-naive patients affected by stable or active relapsing-remitting disease. Through negative isolation, CD4+ and CD8+ T cells were obtained, while TEMRA cells were enriched using FACS. Reverse transcription used roughly 0.45 to 1 ug RNA and random hexamers. One entry per CDR3 protein, called by TCRdb with MiXCR from the immunoSEQ multiplex PCR reads. The table lists approximately 180,000 distinct CDR3 sequences, 90% to 96% of them singletons.

This sequence originates from a human donor with multiple sclerosis. Sequencing input: CD4+ T cells from PBMCs. This chain uses TRBV29-1 with TRBJ1-2; 9 positions agree with TRBD1. CDR3 nucleotide sequence: TGCAGCGTTGTCGGGACAGGGAGGAATGGCTACACCTTC. It translates to CSVVGTGRNGYTF. Complete variable domain (other parts from reference TRBV29-1 and TRBJ1-2): SAVISQKPSRDICQRGTSLTIQCQVDSQVTMMFWYRQQPGQSLTLIATANQGSEATYESGFVIDKFPISRPNLTFSTLTVSNMSPEDSSIYLCSVVGTGRNGYTFGSGTRLTVV.